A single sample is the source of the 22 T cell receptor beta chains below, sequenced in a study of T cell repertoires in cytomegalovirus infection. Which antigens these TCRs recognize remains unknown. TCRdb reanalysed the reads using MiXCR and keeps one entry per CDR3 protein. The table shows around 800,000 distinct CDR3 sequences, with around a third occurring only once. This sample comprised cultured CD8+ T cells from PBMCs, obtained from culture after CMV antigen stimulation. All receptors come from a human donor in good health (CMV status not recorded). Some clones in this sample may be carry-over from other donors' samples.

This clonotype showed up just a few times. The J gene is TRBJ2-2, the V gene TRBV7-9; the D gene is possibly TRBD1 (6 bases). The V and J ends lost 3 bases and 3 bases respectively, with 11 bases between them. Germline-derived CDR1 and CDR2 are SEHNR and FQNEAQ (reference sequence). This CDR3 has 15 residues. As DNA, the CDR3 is TGTGCCAGCAGCTTCAGGGGCCCGGACACCGGGGAGCTGTTTTTT. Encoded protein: CASSFRGPDTGELFF. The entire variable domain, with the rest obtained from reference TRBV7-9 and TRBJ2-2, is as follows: DTGVSQNPRHKITKRGQNVTFRCDPISEHNRLYWYRQTLGQGPEFLTYFQNEAQLEKSRLLSDRFSAERPKGSFSTLEIQRTEQGDSAMYLCASSFRGPDTGELFFGEGSRLTVL.

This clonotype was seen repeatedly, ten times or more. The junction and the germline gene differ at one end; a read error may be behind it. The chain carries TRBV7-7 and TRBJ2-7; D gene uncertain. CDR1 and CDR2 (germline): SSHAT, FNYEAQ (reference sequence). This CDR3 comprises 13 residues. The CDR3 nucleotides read TGTGCTAGCAGCTTAGATCCCTCCTACGAGCAGTACTTC. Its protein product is CASSLDPSYEQYF.

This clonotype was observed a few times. In DNA, the CDR3 is TGTGCCAGCAGCTGGACTAGCGAAAACTACGAGCAGTACGTC. Protein sequence: CASSWTSENYEQYV. This chain joins TRBV7-2 and TRBJ2-7; the match to TRBD2 covers 9 bases. V gave up 4 bases and J gave up 3 bases; unmatched junction bases: 4. Germline CDR1 SGHTA, CDR2 FQGNSA. The CDR3 is made up of 14 amino acids.

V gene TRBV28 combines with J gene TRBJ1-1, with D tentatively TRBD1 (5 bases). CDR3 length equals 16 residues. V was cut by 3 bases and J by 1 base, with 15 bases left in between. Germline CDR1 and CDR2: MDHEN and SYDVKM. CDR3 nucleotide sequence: TGTGCCAGCAGTTTCCCGGGACTGACTAAGAACACTGAAGCTTTCTTT. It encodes CASSFPGLTKNTEAFF.

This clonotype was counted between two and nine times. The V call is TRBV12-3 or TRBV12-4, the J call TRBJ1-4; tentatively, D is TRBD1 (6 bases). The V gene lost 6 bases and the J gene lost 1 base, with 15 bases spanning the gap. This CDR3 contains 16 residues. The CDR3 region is CASSLRGAGTNEKLFF. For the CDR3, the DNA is TGTGCCAGCAGCTTGAGGGGGGCAGGAACTAATGAAAAACTGTTTTTT.

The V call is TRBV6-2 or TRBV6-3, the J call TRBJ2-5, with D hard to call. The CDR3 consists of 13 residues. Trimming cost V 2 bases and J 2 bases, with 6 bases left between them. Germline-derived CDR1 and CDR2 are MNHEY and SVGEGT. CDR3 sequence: CASSYGNQETQYF. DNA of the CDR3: TGTGCCAGCAGTTACGGTAATCAAGAGACCCAGTACTTC.

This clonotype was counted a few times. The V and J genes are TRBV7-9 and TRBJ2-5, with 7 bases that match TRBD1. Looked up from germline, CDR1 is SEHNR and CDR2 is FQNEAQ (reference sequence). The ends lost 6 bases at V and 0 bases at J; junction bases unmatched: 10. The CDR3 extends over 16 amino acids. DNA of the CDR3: TGTGCCAGCAGTATTTGGGACAGCACGTACCAAGAGACCCAGTACTTC. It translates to CASSIWDSTYQETQYF.

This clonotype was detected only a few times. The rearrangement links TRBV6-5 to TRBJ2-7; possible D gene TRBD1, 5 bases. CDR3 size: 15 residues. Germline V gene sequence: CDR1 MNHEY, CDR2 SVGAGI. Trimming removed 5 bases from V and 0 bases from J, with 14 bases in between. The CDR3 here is CASSPIRAASYEQYV. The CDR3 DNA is TGTGCCAGCAGTCCCATCAGGGCCGCCTCCTACGAGCAGTACGTC.

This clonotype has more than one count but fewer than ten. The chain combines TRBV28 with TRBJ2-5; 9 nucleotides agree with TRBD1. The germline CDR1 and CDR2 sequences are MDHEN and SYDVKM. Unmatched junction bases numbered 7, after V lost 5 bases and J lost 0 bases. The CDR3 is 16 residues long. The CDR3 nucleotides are TGTGCCAGCAGTCTACGGACAGGGGCGTACCAAGAGACCCAGTACTTC. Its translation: CASSLRTGAYQETQYF.

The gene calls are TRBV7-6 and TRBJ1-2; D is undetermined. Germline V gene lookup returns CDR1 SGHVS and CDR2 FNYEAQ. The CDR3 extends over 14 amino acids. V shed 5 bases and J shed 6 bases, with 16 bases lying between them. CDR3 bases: TGTGCCAGCAGCAAGAGCAAGGGATGGGATGGCTACACCTTC. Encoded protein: CASSKSKGWDGYTF.

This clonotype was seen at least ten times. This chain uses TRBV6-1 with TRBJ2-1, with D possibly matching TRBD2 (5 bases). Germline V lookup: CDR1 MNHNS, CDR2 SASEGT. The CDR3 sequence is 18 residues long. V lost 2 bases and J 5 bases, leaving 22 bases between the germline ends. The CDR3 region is CASSETSRGPISNNEQFF. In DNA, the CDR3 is TGTGCCAGCAGTGAAACGTCTCGGGGTCCTATCTCGAACAATGAGCAGTTCTTC.

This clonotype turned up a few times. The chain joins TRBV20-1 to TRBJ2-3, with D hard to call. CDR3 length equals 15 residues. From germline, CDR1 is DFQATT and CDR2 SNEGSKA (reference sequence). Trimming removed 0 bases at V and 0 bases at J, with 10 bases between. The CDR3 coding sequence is TGCAGTGCTAGAGATCTTGGAGAGAGCACAGATACGCAGTATTTT. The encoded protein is CSARDLGESTDTQYF.

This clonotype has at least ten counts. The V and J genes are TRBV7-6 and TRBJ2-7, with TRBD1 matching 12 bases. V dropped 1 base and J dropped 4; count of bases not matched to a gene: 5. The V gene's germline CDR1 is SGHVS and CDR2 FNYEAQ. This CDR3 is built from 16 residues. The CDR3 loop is CASSLGGTGGWYEQYV. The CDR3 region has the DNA TGTGCCAGCAGCTTAGGGGGGACAGGGGGCTGGTACGAGCAGTACGTC.

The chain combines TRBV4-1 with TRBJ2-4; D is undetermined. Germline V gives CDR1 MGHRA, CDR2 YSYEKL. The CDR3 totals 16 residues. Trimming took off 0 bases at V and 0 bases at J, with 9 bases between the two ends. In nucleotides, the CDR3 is TGCGCCAGCAGCCAAGATAGCTGGGTAGCCAAAAACATTCAGTACTTC. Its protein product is CASSQDSWVAKNIQYF.

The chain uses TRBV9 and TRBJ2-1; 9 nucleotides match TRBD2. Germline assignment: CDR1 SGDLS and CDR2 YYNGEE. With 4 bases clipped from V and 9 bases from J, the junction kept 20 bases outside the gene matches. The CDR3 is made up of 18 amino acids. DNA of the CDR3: TGTGCCAGCAGCTCAGAAGGTAGCGGGGGATTCGGAACAATTGAGCAGTTCTTC. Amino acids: CASSSEGSGGFGTIEQFF.

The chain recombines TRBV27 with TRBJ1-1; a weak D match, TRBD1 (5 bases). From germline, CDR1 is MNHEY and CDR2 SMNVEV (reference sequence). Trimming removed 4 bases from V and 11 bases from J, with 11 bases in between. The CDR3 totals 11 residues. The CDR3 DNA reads TGTGCCAGCAGTTCCAGGGTTGGGGCTTTCTTT. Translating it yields CASSSRVGAFF.

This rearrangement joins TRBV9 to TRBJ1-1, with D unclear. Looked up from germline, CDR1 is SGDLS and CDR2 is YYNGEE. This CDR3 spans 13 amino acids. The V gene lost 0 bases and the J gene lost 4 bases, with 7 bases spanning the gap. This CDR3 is CASSVGTSTEAFF. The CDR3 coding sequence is TGTGCCAGCAGCGTAGGGACCTCCACTGAAGCTTTCTTT.

CDR3 coding DNA: TGCAGTGCTAGGTGGGCAGGGGTGGCGACCCAGTACTTC. Encoded protein: CSARWAGVATQYF. This chain uses TRBV20-1 with TRBJ2-5, with D possibly TRBD1 on 6 matching bases. V was shortened by 3 bases and J by 7 bases, with 15 bases between the two germline ends. Germline V gene lookup returns CDR1 DFQATT and CDR2 SNEGSKA (reference sequence). CDR3 length equals 13 residues.

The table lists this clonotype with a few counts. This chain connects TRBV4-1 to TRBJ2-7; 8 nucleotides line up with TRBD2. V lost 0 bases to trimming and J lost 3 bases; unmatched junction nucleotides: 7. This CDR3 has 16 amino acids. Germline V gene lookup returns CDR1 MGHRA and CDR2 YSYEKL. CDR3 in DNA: TGCGCCAGCAGCCAAGATGTCACGGGGGGGCTCTACGAGCAGTACTTC. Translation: CASSQDVTGGLYEQYF.

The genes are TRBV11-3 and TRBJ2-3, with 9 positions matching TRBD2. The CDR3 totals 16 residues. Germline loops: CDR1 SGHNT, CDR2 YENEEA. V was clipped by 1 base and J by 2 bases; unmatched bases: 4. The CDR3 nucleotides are TGTGCCAGCAGCTTAGTCGCTAGCGGGGCCACAGATACGCAGTATTTT. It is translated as CASSLVASGATDTQYF.

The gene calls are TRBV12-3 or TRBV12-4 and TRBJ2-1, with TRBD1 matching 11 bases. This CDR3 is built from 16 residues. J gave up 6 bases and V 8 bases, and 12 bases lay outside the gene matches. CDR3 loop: CASEGGTGTGGNEQFF. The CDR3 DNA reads TGTGCCAGCGAAGGGGGGACCGGGACAGGGGGCAATGAGCAGTTCTTC.

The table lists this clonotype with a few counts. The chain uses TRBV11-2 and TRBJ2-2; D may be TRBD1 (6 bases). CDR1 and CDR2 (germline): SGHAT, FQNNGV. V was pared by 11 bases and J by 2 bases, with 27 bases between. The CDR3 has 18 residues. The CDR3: CACPARVYRTDNTGELFF. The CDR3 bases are TGTGCCTGCCCTGCGAGGGTGTACCGGACAGACAACACCGGGGAGCTGTTTTTT.